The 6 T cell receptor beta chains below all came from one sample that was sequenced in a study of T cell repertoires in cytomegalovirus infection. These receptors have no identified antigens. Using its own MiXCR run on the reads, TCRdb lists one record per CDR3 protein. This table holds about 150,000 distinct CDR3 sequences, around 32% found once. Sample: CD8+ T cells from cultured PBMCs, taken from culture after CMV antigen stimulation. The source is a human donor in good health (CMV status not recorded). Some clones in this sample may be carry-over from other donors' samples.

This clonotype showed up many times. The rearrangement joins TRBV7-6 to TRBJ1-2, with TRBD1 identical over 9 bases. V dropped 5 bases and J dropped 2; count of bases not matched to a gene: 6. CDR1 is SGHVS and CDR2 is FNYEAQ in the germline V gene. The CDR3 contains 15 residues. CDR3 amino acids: CASSEGTGRNYGYTF. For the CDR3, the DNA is TGTGCCAGCAGCGAGGGGACAGGGCGGAACTATGGCTACACCTTC.

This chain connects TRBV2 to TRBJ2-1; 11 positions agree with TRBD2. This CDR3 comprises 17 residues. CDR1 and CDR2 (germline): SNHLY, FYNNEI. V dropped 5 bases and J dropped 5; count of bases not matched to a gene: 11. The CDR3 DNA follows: TGTGCCAGCAGTCCCAGCATAGCGGGGGGGCTCAACAATGAGCAGTTCTTC. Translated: CASSPSIAGGLNNEQFF.

CDR3 amino acids: CASSEAGSLEKLFF. The CDR3 DNA reads as TGTGCCAGCAGTGAGGCAGGTTCCCTTGAAAAACTGTTTTTT. The rearrangement joins TRBV2 to TRBJ1-4; no clear D gene. Trimming removed 3 bases at V and 7 bases at J, with 12 bases between. Germline V gives CDR1 SNHLY, CDR2 FYNNEI. The CDR3 spans 14 residues. The full variable domain, completed using reference TRBV2 and TRBJ1-4, is EPEVTQTPSHQVTQMGQEVILRCVPISNHLYFYWYRQILGQKVEFLVSFYNNEISEKSEIFDDQFSVERPDGSNFTLKIRSTKLEDSAMYFCASSEAGSLEKLFFGSGTQLSVL.

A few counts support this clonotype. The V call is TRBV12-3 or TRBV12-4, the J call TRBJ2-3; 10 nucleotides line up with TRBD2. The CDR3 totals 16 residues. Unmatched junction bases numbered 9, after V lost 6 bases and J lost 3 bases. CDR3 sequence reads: CASRPGTSALTDTQYF. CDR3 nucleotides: TGTGCCAGCAGGCCGGGGACTAGCGCATTGACAGATACGCAGTATTTT.

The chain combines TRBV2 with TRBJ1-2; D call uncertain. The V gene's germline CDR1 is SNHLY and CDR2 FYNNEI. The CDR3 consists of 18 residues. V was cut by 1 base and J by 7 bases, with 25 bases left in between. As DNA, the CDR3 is TGTGCCAGCAGTGAAGTGGGAGAGGCTACGTCTATTGCTAGTGGCTACACCTTC. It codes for CASSEVGEATSIASGYTF.

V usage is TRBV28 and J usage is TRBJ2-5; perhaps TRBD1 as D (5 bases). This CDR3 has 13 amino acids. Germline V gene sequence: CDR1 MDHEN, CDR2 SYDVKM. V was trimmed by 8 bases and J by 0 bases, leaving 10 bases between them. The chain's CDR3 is CASGAGNQETQYF. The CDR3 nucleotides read TGTGCCAGCGGGGCAGGGAACCAAGAGACCCAGTACTTC.